This is a list of T cell receptor beta chains from one sample in a study of blood T cell repertoires in COVID-19. TCRdb's copy holds only in-frame clones and misses some; the assay was immunoSEQ multiplex PCR. The sample contains about 140,000 clones, 75% to 85% of which appear only once. Source material: peripheral blood. These receptors all come from a woman aged 80 or older with active or convalescent COVID-19. CDR3s include the opening cysteine and the closing phenylalanine or tryptophan.

V,CDR3
TRBV2,CASSETGVNSPLHF
TRBV19,CASTPPGGGQPQHF
TRBV2,CASTKSRSSYEQYF
TRBV28,CASSSLRGQVFGQYF
TRBV4-1,CASSQEPELGTQYF
TRBV15,CATSSSNSPLHF
TRBV2,CASQARVSLKETQYF
TRBV14,CASSLGFWDSRFGTDTQYF
TRBV18,CASRNRAATNEKLFF
TRBV9,CASSVRASGTGELFF
TRBV6-2/TRBV6-3,CASSDRQATNEKLFF
TRBV19,CASRTGTGGILNTGELFF
TRBV5-4,CASSPRGSGGIYEQFF
TRBV30,CAWSELETQYF
TRBV7-3,CASSAQGYTEAFF
TRBV6-6,CASRTGINEKLFF
TRBV5-1,CASSYTGTGGSYEKLFF
TRBV18,CASHRGARPSTEAFF